This T cell receptor (beta chain) is drawn from a study of CD8 T cells in Susac syndrome. Sequencing of TCR beta was performed on blood CD8+ T cells and on blood CD4+ T cells. The multiple sclerosis control group comprised treatment-naive patients with stable or active relapsing-remitting disease. This CDR3 has 15 amino acids. The J segment lost 7 bases and the V segment lost 4 bases, leaving 8 bases of the junction unmatched. Per the germline V gene, CDR1 is SGHTA and CDR2 is FQGNSA. Random hexamers were used to reverse transcribe roughly 0.45 to 1 ug of RNA. One entry per CDR3 protein results from TCRdb running MiXCR on the immunoSEQ multiplex PCR reads. The data contain about 140,000 distinct CDR3 sequences, roughly 95% of them singletons.

The chain links TRBV7-2 to TRBJ1-1; 11 bases are shared with TRBD1. This clonotype was obtained from a human donor with multiple sclerosis. Sequenced input: CD4+ T cells from PBMCs. DNA of the CDR3: TGTGCCAGCAGCTCGACACGGACAGGGGGCGATGAAGCTTTCTTT. It translates to CASSSTRTGGDEAFF.